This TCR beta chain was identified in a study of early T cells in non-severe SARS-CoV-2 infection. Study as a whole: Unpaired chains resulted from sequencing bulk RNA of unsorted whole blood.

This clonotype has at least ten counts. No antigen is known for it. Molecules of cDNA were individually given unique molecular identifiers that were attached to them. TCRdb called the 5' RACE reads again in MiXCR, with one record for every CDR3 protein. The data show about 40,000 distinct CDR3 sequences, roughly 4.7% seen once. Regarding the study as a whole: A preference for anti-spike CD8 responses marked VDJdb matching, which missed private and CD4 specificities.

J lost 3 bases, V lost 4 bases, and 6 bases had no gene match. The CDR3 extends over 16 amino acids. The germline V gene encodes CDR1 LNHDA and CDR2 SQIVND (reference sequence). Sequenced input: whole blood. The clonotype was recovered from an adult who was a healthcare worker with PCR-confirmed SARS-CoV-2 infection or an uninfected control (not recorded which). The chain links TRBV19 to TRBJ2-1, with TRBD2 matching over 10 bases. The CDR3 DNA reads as TGTGCCAGTAGTAACCCCGGGACTAGCGACTACAATGAGCAGTTCTTC. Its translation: CASSNPGTSDYNEQFF.